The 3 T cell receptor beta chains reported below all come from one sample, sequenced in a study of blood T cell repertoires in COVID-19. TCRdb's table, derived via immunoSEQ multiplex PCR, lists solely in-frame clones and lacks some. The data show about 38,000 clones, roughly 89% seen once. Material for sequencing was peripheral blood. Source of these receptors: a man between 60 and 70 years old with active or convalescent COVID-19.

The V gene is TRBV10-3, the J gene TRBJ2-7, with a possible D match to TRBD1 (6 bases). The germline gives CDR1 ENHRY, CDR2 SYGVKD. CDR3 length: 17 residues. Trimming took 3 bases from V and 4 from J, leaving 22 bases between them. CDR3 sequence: CAISDFWISGQGYEQYF. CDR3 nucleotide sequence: TGTGCCATCAGTGATTTTTGGATCTCGGGCCAGGGGTACGAGCAGTACTTC.

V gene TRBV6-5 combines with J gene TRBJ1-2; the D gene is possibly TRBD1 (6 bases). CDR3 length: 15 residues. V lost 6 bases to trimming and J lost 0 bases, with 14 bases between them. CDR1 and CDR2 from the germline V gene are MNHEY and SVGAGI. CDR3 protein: CASRRGGGTNYGYTF. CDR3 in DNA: TGTGCCAGCAGGCGAGGGGGGGGCACTAACTATGGCTACACCTTC.

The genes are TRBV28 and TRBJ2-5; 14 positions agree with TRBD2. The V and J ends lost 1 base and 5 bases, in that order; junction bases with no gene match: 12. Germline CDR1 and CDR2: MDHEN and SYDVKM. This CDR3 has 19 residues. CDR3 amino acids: CASSLYPTSGRAGGETQYF. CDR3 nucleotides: TGTGCCAGCAGTTTATACCCGACTAGCGGGAGGGCCGGTGGGGAGACCCAGTACTTC.